A single sample is the source of the 21 T cell receptor beta chains below, sequenced in a study of cytomegalovirus exposure and HLA in healthy donors. The PCR used 60 Vbeta and 13 Jbeta primers. The table came from immunoSEQ multiplex PCR; TCRdb's copy has only in-frame clones and leaves some out. Its table records about 140,000 clones. Sequencing input: PBMCs. These receptors were obtained from a man aged 35-49 years in good health and CMV-seronegative.

The chain couples TRBV6-6 to TRBJ2-3; 9 bases map to TRBD1. The germline V gene encodes CDR1 MNHNY and CDR2 SVGAGI (reference sequence). The V segment lost 4 bases and the J segment 5 bases; nucleotides outside the gene matches: 7. The CDR3 is 15 residues long. The CDR3 sequence: CASSFTGGGGDTQYF. The CDR3 DNA sequence: TGTGCCAGCAGTTTCACAGGGGGCGGGGGAGATACGCAGTATTTT.

The genes are TRBV7-2 and TRBJ1-1; D is perhaps TRBD1 (6 bases). Germline loops: CDR1 SGHTA, CDR2 FQGNSA. This CDR3 region has 13 residues. V lost 5 bases to trimming and J lost 4 bases, with 11 bases between them. CDR3 in DNA: TGTGCCAGCAGCGTACAGGGTAGCACTGAAGCTTTCTTT. It is translated as CASSVQGSTEAFF.

The V call is TRBV28, the J call TRBJ1-4; tentative D call: TRBD1 (6 bases). Germline V lookup: CDR1 MDHEN, CDR2 SYDVKM. The CDR3 is 19 residues long. Trimming removed 3 bases from V and 0 bases from J, with 20 bases in between. The CDR3 region is CASSFLVPGGLATNEKLFF. Here the CDR3 DNA reads TGTGCCAGCAGTTTTTTGGTCCCGGGGGGGCTCGCAACTAATGAAAAACTGTTTTTT.

The rearrangement links TRBV18 to TRBJ1-4; 8 positions match TRBD1. The V segment lost 6 bases and the J segment 8 bases; nucleotides outside the gene matches: 8. The length of the CDR3 is 14 residues. Per germline, CDR1 KGHSH and CDR2 LQKENI. The CDR3 spells CASSPTGGKEKLFF. For the CDR3, the DNA is TGTGCCAGCTCTCCCACAGGGGGGAAAGAAAAACTGTTTTTT.

The V call is TRBV27, the J call TRBJ1-2; a weak D match, TRBD1 (5 bases). Germline V lookup: CDR1 MNHEY, CDR2 SMNVEV (reference sequence). The CDR3 loop spans 12 amino acids. Trimming removed 8 bases at V and 8 bases at J, with 15 bases between. The CDR3 DNA is TGTGCCAGCCAAACCCAGGGTCTAGGCTACACCTTC. This sequence encodes CASQTQGLGYTF.

The chain recombines TRBV5-1 with TRBJ2-2; the match to TRBD1 covers 8 bases. V lost 3 bases, J lost 2 bases, and 3 bases stayed unmatched. Germline loops: CDR1 SGHRS, CDR2 YFSETQ. This CDR3 has 15 amino acids. CDR3 loop: CASSYDRGNTGELFF. CDR3 coding DNA: TGCGCCAGCAGCTATGACAGGGGAAACACCGGGGAGCTGTTTTTT. The full variable domain, completed using reference TRBV5-1 and TRBJ2-2, is KAGVTQTPRYLIKTRGQQVTLSCSPISGHRSVSWYQQTPGQGLQFLFEYFSETQRNKGNFPGRFSGRQFSNSRSEMNVSTLELGDSALYLCASSYDRGNTGELFFGEGSRLTVL.

This chain joins TRBV5-1 and TRBJ2-5; TRBD1 agrees at 11 bases. The J call may not be correct, given that the DNA end is closer to TRBJ2-7. Germline assignment: CDR1 SGHRS and CDR2 YFSETQ. The CDR3 runs 15 residues. DNA for the CDR3: TGCGCCAGCAGCTTGGGGGACAGGGGGAAACACGAGCAGTACTTC. It translates to CASSLGDRGKHEQYF.

The chain recombines TRBV4-1 with TRBJ1-2; D ambiguous. Per germline, CDR1 MGHRA and CDR2 YSYEKL. CDR3 length: 13 amino acids. Trimming cost V 4 bases and J 6 bases, with 12 bases left between them. CDR3 residues: CASSLYSSDGYTF. The CDR3 DNA reads TGCGCCAGCAGCCTTTACAGTTCAGATGGCTACACCTTC.

The chain uses TRBV5-4 and TRBJ2-2; no reliable D call. Germline CDR1 is SGHNT and CDR2 is YYREEE (reference sequence). Trimming cost V 1 base and J 7 bases, with 11 bases left between them. The CDR3 covers 14 residues. This chain's CDR3 is CASSLFQTVGELFF. In DNA form, the CDR3 reads TGTGCCAGCAGCTTGTTTCAGACTGTCGGGGAGCTGTTTTTT.

The chain links TRBV7-9 to TRBJ2-1, with a weak D call TRBD1 (6 bases). The CDR3 sequence is 14 residues long. V was trimmed by 6 bases and J by 0 bases, leaving 9 bases between them. Germline values: CDR1 SEHNR, CDR2 FQNEAQ (reference sequence). CDR3: CASSTGSSYNEQFF. The CDR3 nucleotides read TGTGCCAGCAGTACAGGGAGCTCCTACAATGAGCAGTTCTTC.

The chain is built from TRBV4-2 and TRBJ2-1; perhaps TRBD1 as D (5 bases). The V end lost 10 bases, the J end lost 8 bases, and 24 bases lay between the germline ends. CDR1 LGHNA and CDR2 YNFKEQ come from the germline V gene. The CDR3 spans 15 residues. CDR3 DNA sequence: TGTGCCACCACCCTGGGGCCGAACCTGTCGGATGAGCAGTTCTTC. Translation: CATTLGPNLSDEQFF.

This rearrangement joins TRBV19 to TRBJ1-5; 10 nucleotides line up with TRBD1. The germline CDR1 and CDR2 sequences are LNHDA and SQIVND (reference sequence). V shed 5 bases, J shed 6 bases, and the junction held 7 bases outside the gene matches. CDR3 length equals 15 residues. The chain's CDR3 is CASSAMDRGFQPQHF. The CDR3, as DNA: TGTGCCAGTAGTGCGATGGACAGGGGGTTTCAGCCCCAGCATTTT.

The chain carries TRBV4-1 and TRBJ2-5; 14 bases match TRBD2. This CDR3 comprises 19 residues. Per the germline V gene, CDR1 is MGHRA and CDR2 is YSYEKL. V shed 2 bases, J shed 1 base, and the junction held 9 bases outside the gene matches. Here the CDR3 DNA reads TGCGCCAGCAGCCAAAAACCCCGGACTAGCGGGGGGCCCCAAGAGACCCAGTACTTC. This gives the protein CASSQKPRTSGGPQETQYF.

Comments on this clone: One end of the junction varies from germline; a read error may be responsible. The chain joins TRBV28 to TRBJ2-3, with TRBD2 as a possible D gene (7 bases). The germline V gene has CDR1 MDHEN and CDR2 SYDVKM. This CDR3 comprises 14 residues. The CDR3 DNA reads TGTGCCAGCAGTCCTCTGTGGGGGGGAGGGGGTGAAGATTTT. The encoded protein is CASSPLWGGGGEDF.

This chain links TRBV11-3 with TRBJ2-7; perhaps TRBD1 as D (5 bases). The CDR3 is 13 residues long. Deletions cut 3 bases from V and 2 bases from J, with 8 bases between. Germline lookup yields CDR1 SGHNT and CDR2 YENEEA. CDR3 in amino acids: CASSFPGTYEQYF. CDR3 DNA sequence: TGTGCCAGCAGCTTTCCAGGGACCTACGAGCAGTACTTC.

Comment on this clone: The junction departs from the called germline gene at one end, perhaps through a read error. The CDR3 region is CASRKTGDNVLTF. For the CDR3, the DNA is TGTGCCAGCAGGAAGACAGGGGACAACGTCCTGACTTTC. V is TRBV2 and J is TRBJ2-6, with 8 bases fitting TRBD1. The CDR3 contains 13 residues. The germline V gene has CDR1 SNHLY and CDR2 FYNNEI.

The J gene is TRBJ2-3, the V gene TRBV10-3; 9 positions agree with TRBD1. This CDR3 is built from 16 residues. Unmatched junction bases numbered 9, after V lost 6 bases and J lost 2 bases. Germline CDR1 and CDR2: ENHRY and SYGVKD. This CDR3 is CAISAGTGIFTDTQYF. In DNA, the CDR3 is TGTGCCATCAGCGCCGGGACAGGGATCTTCACAGATACGCAGTATTTT.

CDR3 amino acids: CAARGQSPYEQYF. CDR3 in DNA: TGTGCGGCCCGTGGACAGTCTCCCTACGAGCAGTACTTC. The chain couples TRBV6-1 to TRBJ2-7; perhaps TRBD1 as D (6 bases). Per germline, CDR1 MNHNS and CDR2 SASEGT. The CDR3 has 13 amino acids.

The chain employs TRBV18 and TRBJ1-1; D possibly corresponds to TRBD1 (6 bases). This CDR3 contains 16 residues. Trimming took off 2 bases at V and 5 bases at J, with 18 bases between the two ends. Germline assignment: CDR1 KGHSH and CDR2 LQKENI. The CDR3: CASSPIGRGWDTEAFF. The CDR3 nucleotides are TGTGCCAGCTCACCAATCGGCAGGGGCTGGGATACTGAAGCTTTCTTT. The complete variable domain, with remaining parts taken from reference TRBV18 and TRBJ1-1, reads NAGVMQNPRHLVRRRGQEARLRCSPMKGHSHVYWYRQLPEEGLKFMVYLQKENIIDESGMPKERFSAEFPKEGPSILRIQQVVRGDSAAYFCASSPIGRGWDTEAFFGQGTRLTVV.

This chain connects TRBV18 to TRBJ2-5; unclear D gene. Trimming removed 1 base at V and 2 bases at J, with 8 bases between. The CDR3 is 14 amino acids. Germline V CDR1 and CDR2: KGHSH, LQKENI. The CDR3 is CASSPRSGQETQYF. The CDR3 DNA sequence: TGTGCCAGCTCACCACGGTCCGGGCAAGAGACCCAGTACTTC.

The CDR3 region is CASHSNQPQHF. In DNA, the CDR3 is TGTGCCAGCCACAGTAACCAGCCCCAGCATTTT. The gene calls are TRBV28 and TRBJ1-5; D is uncertain. V gave up 8 bases and J gave up 7 bases, with 9 bases separating them. From germline, CDR1 is MDHEN and CDR2 SYDVKM. This CDR3 has 11 residues.